This T cell receptor (beta chain) was recorded in a study of cytomegalovirus exposure and HLA in healthy donors. Looking at the study overall: From HLA-typed donors, an early data release held approximately 85 million unique TCRs.

Primers for the PCR totalled 60 Vbeta and 13 Jbeta. The data were produced by immunoSEQ multiplex PCR, yet TCRdb's version contains in-frame clones alone and is incomplete. The table has 200,000 or so clones, approximately 83% seen once. The germline V and J ends were trimmed by 0 bases and 7 bases, with 14 bases remaining between them. CDR1 is SGHRS and CDR2 is YFSETQ in the germline V gene. This CDR3 is 15 amino acids long. The sequencing input was PBMCs. This TCR was recovered from a girl between 5 and 17 years old in good health and CMV-seronegative. The gene calls are TRBV5-1 and TRBJ1-3; D may be TRBD1 (5 bases). The CDR3 is CASSLAPQGSNTIYF. The CDR3 coding sequence is TGCGCCAGCAGCTTGGCCCCCCAGGGATCGAACACCATATATTTT.